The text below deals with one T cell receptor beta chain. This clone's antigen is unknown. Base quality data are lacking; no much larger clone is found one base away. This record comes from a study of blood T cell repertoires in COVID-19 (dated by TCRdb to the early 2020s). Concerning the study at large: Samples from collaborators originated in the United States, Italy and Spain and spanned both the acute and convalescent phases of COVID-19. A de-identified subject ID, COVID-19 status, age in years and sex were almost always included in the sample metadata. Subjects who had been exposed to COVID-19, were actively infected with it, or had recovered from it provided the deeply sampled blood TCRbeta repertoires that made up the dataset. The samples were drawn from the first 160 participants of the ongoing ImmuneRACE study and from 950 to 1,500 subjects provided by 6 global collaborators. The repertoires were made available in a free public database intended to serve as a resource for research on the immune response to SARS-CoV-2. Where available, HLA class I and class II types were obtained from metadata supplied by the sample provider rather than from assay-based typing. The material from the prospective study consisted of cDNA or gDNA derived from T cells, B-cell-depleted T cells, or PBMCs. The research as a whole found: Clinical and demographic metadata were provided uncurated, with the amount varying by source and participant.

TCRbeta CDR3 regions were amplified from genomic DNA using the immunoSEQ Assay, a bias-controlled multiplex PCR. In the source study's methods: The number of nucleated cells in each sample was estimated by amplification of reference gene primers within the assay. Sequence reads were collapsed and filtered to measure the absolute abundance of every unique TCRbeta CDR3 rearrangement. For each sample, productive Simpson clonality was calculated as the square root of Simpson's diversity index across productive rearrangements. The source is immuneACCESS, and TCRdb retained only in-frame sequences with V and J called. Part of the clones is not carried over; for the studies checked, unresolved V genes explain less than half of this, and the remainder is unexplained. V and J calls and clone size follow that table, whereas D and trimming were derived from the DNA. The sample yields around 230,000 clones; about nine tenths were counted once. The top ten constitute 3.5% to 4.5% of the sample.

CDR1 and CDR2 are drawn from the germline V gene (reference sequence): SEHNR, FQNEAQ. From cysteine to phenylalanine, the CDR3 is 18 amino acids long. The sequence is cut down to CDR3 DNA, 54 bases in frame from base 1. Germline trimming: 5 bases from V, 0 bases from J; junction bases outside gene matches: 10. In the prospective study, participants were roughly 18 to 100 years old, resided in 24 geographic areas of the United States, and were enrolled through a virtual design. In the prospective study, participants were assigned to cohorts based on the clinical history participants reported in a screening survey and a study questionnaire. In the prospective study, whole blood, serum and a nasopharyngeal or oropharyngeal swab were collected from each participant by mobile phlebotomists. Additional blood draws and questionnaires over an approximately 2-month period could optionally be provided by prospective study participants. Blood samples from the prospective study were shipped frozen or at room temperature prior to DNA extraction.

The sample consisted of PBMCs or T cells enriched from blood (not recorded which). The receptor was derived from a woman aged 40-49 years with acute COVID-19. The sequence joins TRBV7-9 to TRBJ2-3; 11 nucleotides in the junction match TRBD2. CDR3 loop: CASSRLAGMLSSTDTQYF. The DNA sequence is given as TGTGCCAGCAGCCGACTAGCGGGGATGCTCTCTAGCACAGATACGCAGTATTTT.